Listed below are T cell receptor beta chains from one sample, sequenced in a study of T-cell memory formation after mild COVID-19. TCRdb reprocessed the 5' RACE reads via MiXCR and lists one record per CDR3 protein. The sample lists roughly 150,000 distinct CDR3 sequences; about an eighth were seen once. Sequenced sample: PBMCs or a T cell subset sorted from them (not recorded which). These receptor sequences come from a man between 18 and 29 years old who had mild COVID-19 (a few samples of this study predate the infection). Cell type and time point are not known. CDR3s include the opening cysteine and the closing phenylalanine or tryptophan. The D gene is left open where the match is weak. Clone size is stated in some rows and not others, as once, few, many or a class when expanded.

J gene	clone size	CDR3 length	V gene	D gene	CDR3 protein	CDR3 DNA
TRBJ1-1	-	15	TRBV11-2	-	CASSLWGSGSTEAFF	TGTGCCAGCAGCTTGTGGGGGAGTGGGAGCACTGAAGCTTTCTTT
TRBJ1-1	-	12	TRBV6-6	-	CASSYPNTEAFF	TGTGCCAGCAGTTACCCCAACACTGAAGCTTTCTTT
TRBJ2-5	-	16	TRBV21-1	-	CASSKVSRGGLETQYF	TGTGCCAGCAGCAAAGTTAGCAGGGGAGGCTTGGAGACCCAGTACTTC
TRBJ2-3	-	14	TRBV20-1	-	CSAESGSSTDMQYF	TGCAGTGCGGAAAGCGGTTCTAGCACAGATATGCAGTATTTT
TRBJ2-5	-	16	TRBV11-2	-	CASSLVTGASLETQYF	TGTGCCAGCAGCTTAGTAACCGGGGCCAGCTTAGAGACCCAGTACTTC
TRBJ2-2	many	14	TRBV5-1	-	CASFAGLNTGELFF	TGCGCCAGCTTTGCGGGCTTGAACACCGGGGAGCTGTTTTTT
TRBJ1-5	few	16	TRBV7-2	TRBD1	CASSLAGTGSNQPQHF	TGTGCCAGCAGCTTAGCCGGGACAGGATCCAATCAGCCCCAGCATTTT
TRBJ1-5	-	12	TRBV28	-	CASRGEWQPQHF	TGTGCCAGCAGAGGGGAATGGCAGCCCCAGCATTTT
TRBJ1-2	-	12	TRBV12-3/TRBV12-4	-	CASSFKGYGYTF	TGTGCCAGCAGTTTTAAGGGCTATGGCTACACCTTC
TRBJ2-3	many	15	TRBV9	-	CASGPLADIPDTQYF	TGTGCCAGCGGTCCCCTAGCTGACATCCCAGATACGCAGTATTTT
TRBJ2-3	-	14	TRBV20-1	-	CSAGGGGSTDTQYF	TGCAGTGCCGGAGGGGGGGGGTCAACAGATACGCAGTATTTT
TRBJ2-2	few	16	TRBV20-1	-	CSASGPTGEDTGELFF	TGCAGTGCTAGCGGCCCTACAGGGGAGGACACCGGGGAGCTGTTTTTT
TRBJ1-2	-	13	TRBV7-9	-	CASSATLDYGYTF	TGTGCCAGCAGCGCCACCCTTGACTATGGCTACACCTTC
TRBJ1-2	-	12	TRBV5-5	-	CASSFGQRGYTF	TGTGCCAGCAGCTTCGGACAAAGAGGCTACACCTTC
TRBJ2-1	few	15	TRBV12-3/TRBV12-4	TRBD2	CASSFGGALNNEQFF	TGTGCCAGCAGTTTCGGGGGGGCCCTTAACAATGAGCAGTTCTTC
TRBJ2-3	-	16	TRBV6-1	TRBD2	CASSVSSGSSTDTQYF	TGTGCCAGCAGTGTGTCTAGCGGGAGTAGCACAGATACGCAGTATTTT
TRBJ2-6	-	17	TRBV11-3	-	CASSAGPMDSGANVLTF	TGTGCCAGCAGCGCCGGCCCTATGGACTCTGGGGCCAACGTCCTGACTTTC
TRBJ2-3	-	15	TRBV3-1	-	CASSQVGSNGNTQYF	TGTGCCAGCAGCCAAGTGGGGTCCAACGGAAATACGCAGTATTTT
TRBJ1-1	-	14	TRBV10-3	-	CAIRETTRNTEAFF	TGTGCCATCAGGGAAACGACGAGGAACACTGAAGCTTTCTTT
TRBJ2-7	-	15	TRBV12-3/TRBV12-4	TRBD2	CASSSSGGALYEQYF	TGTGCCAGCAGTTCTTCCGGGGGGGCCCTCTACGAGCAGTACTTC
TRBJ2-2	-	11	TRBV10-3	-	CATQGPGELFF	TGTGCCACACAGGGCCCCGGGGAGCTGTTTTTT
TRBJ1-3	-	16	TRBV10-2	TRBD1	CASSPPRQGSGNTIYF	TGCGCCAGCAGTCCGCCGCGACAGGGGTCTGGAAACACCATATATTTT
TRBJ2-7	-	13	TRBV20-1	TRBD2	CSARGLAVYEQYF	TGCAGTGCTAGGGGGCTAGCGGTCTACGAGCAGTACTTC
TRBJ1-2	-	15	TRBV18	TRBD1	CASSLSRDSSYGYTF	TGTGCCAGCTCACTATCGAGGGACAGCAGCTATGGCTACACCTTC
TRBJ1-3	few	16	TRBV4-1	TRBD1	CASSQTTGSSGNTIYF	TGCGCCAGCAGCCAGACGACAGGGAGCTCTGGAAACACCATATATTTT
TRBJ2-3	many	13	TRBV12-3/TRBV12-4	-	CASSFSYADTQYF	TGTGCCAGCAGTTTTAGTTACGCAGATACGCAGTATTTT
TRBJ2-3	few	13	TRBV4-3	-	CASSHSDTDTQYF	TGCGCCAGCAGCCACTCAGACACAGATACGCAGTATTTT
TRBJ2-3	-	12	TRBV7-2	-	CASSGAADTQYF	TGTGCCAGCAGCGGAGCGGCAGATACGCAGTATTTT